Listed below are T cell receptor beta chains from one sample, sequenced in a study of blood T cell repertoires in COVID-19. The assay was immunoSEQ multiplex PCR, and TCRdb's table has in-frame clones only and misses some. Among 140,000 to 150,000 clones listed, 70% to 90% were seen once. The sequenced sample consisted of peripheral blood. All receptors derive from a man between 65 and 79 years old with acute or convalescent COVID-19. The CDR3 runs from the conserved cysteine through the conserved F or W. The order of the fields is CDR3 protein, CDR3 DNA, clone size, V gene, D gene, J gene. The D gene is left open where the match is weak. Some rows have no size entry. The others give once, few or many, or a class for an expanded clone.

CDR3aa: CASSQDAGGYNEQYF; CDR3nt: TGTGCCAGCAGCCAGGACGCGGGAGGGTACAACGAGCAGTACTTC; abundance: -; v_gene: TRBV3-1/TRBV3-2; d_gene: TRBD2; j_gene: TRBJ2-7
CDR3aa: CASSASGTGNEKLFF; CDR3nt: TGTGCCAGTAGTGCTTCCGGGACAGGGAATGAAAAACTGTTTTTT; abundance: once; v_gene: TRBV19; d_gene: TRBD1; j_gene: TRBJ1-4
CDR3aa: CASSPPGNHNSPLHF; CDR3nt: TGTGCCAGCAGCCCCCCGGGGAATCATAATTCACCCCTCCACTTT; abundance: few; v_gene: TRBV9; d_gene: -; j_gene: TRBJ1-6
CDR3aa: CASSWDSYTYEQYF; CDR3nt: TGTGCCAGCAGTTGGGACAGTTATACCTACGAGCAGTACTTC; abundance: -; v_gene: TRBV6-6; d_gene: TRBD1; j_gene: TRBJ2-7
CDR3aa: CASSQLAASTDTQYF; CDR3nt: TGTGCCAGCAGCCAACTAGCGGCTAGCACAGATACGCAGTATTTT; abundance: -; v_gene: TRBV6-5; d_gene: TRBD2; j_gene: TRBJ2-3
CDR3aa: CASSQTDTETQYF; CDR3nt: TGTGCCAGCAGCCAGACAGACACCGAGACCCAGTACTTC; abundance: -; v_gene: TRBV7-2; d_gene: -; j_gene: TRBJ2-5
CDR3aa: CSVAPGETQYF; CDR3nt: TGCAGCGTTGCCCCCGGGGAGACCCAGTACTTC; abundance: -; v_gene: TRBV29-1; d_gene: -; j_gene: TRBJ2-5
CDR3aa: CASRSSTGADTIYF; CDR3nt: TGTGCCAGCAGGTCGTCGACAGGGGCGGACACCATATATTTT; abundance: -; v_gene: TRBV6-5; d_gene: TRBD1; j_gene: TRBJ1-3
CDR3aa: CASSAPRGGRGNTNYGYTF; CDR3nt: TGTGCCAGCAGCGCCCCGCGGGGGGGCAGGGGAAATACTAACTATGGCTACACCTTC; abundance: -; v_gene: TRBV9; d_gene: -; j_gene: TRBJ1-2
CDR3aa: CASSVDQGTGNTIYF; CDR3nt: TGTGCCAGCAGCGTAGATCAGGGTACTGGAAACACCATATATTTT; abundance: -; v_gene: TRBV9; d_gene: -; j_gene: TRBJ1-3
CDR3aa: CASSLATPNRGEWYGYTF; CDR3nt: TGTGCCAGCAGCTTAGCGACCCCAAACAGGGGAGAGTGGTATGGCTACACCTTC; abundance: -; v_gene: TRBV7-2; d_gene: TRBD1; j_gene: TRBJ1-2
CDR3aa: CASSPGTGGQSNEQYF; CDR3nt: TGTGCCAGCAGTCCCGGGACAGGGGGTCAATCCAACGAGCAGTACTTC; abundance: -; v_gene: TRBV6-2/TRBV6-3; d_gene: TRBD1; j_gene: TRBJ2-7
CDR3aa: CASSLGGARQPQHF; CDR3nt: TGTGCCAGCAGTTTGGGAGGGGCGCGTCAGCCCCAGCATTTT; abundance: -; v_gene: TRBV27; d_gene: -; j_gene: TRBJ1-5
CDR3aa: CASGGRNTEAFF; CDR3nt: TGTGCCAGCGGGGGCAGGAACACTGAAGCTTTCTTT; abundance: -; v_gene: TRBV5-4; d_gene: -; j_gene: TRBJ1-1
CDR3aa: CSASTSGGTTDTQYF; CDR3nt: TGCAGTGCTAGTACTAGCGGGGGGACCACAGATACGCAGTATTTT; abundance: -; v_gene: TRBV20-1; d_gene: TRBD2; j_gene: TRBJ2-3
CDR3aa: CSVRTQTDTGELFF; CDR3nt: TGCAGCGTCCGAACCCAGACAGACACCGGGGAGCTGTTTTTT; abundance: -; v_gene: TRBV29-1; d_gene: -; j_gene: TRBJ2-2
CDR3aa: CASSPPVQGSYEQYF; CDR3nt: TGTGCCAGCTCACCACCGGTACAGGGGTCCTACGAGCAGTACTTC; abundance: -; v_gene: TRBV18; d_gene: TRBD1; j_gene: TRBJ2-7
CDR3aa: CASSPQGTSGRAWDTGELFF; CDR3nt: TGTGCCAGCAGCCCCCAGGGGACTAGCGGGAGGGCCTGGGACACCGGGGAGCTGTTTTTT; abundance: few; v_gene: TRBV9; d_gene: TRBD2; j_gene: TRBJ2-2
CDR3aa: CASSDSEGGGTDTQYF; CDR3nt: TGTGCCAGCAGTGACTCTGAAGGGGGAGGCACAGATACGCAGTATTTT; abundance: -; v_gene: TRBV6-4; d_gene: -; j_gene: TRBJ2-3
CDR3aa: CASSSPLSGTQYF; CDR3nt: TGTGCCAGCAGCTCCCCATTGTCAGGGACCCAGTACTTC; abundance: -; v_gene: TRBV7-2; d_gene: -; j_gene: TRBJ2-5
CDR3aa: CASSLSRYQPQHF; CDR3nt: TGTGCCAGCAGCTTGTCCCGTTATCAGCCCCAGCATTTT; abundance: -; v_gene: TRBV7-2; d_gene: -; j_gene: TRBJ1-5
CDR3aa: CASSLVSGLEEKLFF; CDR3nt: TGCGCCAGCAGCTTGGTGAGCGGGTTGGAGGAAAAACTGTTTTTT; abundance: once; v_gene: TRBV5-1; d_gene: -; j_gene: TRBJ1-4
CDR3aa: CASSYSAGGNVDTQYF; CDR3nt: TGTGCCAGCAGTTACTCGGCGGGGGGAAATGTGGATACGCAGTATTTT; abundance: -; v_gene: TRBV6-5; d_gene: TRBD2; j_gene: TRBJ2-3
CDR3aa: CASSIVRRSGTDTQYF; CDR3nt: TGTGCCAGTAGTATAGTCCGGAGGAGCGGCACAGATACGCAGTATTTT; abundance: -; v_gene: TRBV19; d_gene: -; j_gene: TRBJ2-3
CDR3aa: CASSQDLGRDRDLSGELFF; CDR3nt: TGTGCCAGCAGCCAAGATCTGGGCCGGGACAGGGATTTGTCCGGGGAGCTGTTTTTT; abundance: -; v_gene: TRBV3-1/TRBV3-2; d_gene: TRBD1; j_gene: TRBJ2-2
CDR3aa: CASSLGSFSGNTIYF; CDR3nt: TGTGCCAGCAGCCTGGGGAGTTTCTCTGGAAACACCATATATTTT; abundance: -; v_gene: TRBV11-2; d_gene: -; j_gene: TRBJ1-3
CDR3aa: CASSLWEGAQPQHF; CDR3nt: TGTGCCAGCAGTTTATGGGAGGGGGCCCAGCCCCAGCATTTT; abundance: few; v_gene: TRBV28; d_gene: TRBD1; j_gene: TRBJ1-5
CDR3aa: CASSLAAGVHQPQHF; CDR3nt: TGTGCCAGCAGCTTAGCGGCAGGGGTTCATCAGCCCCAGCATTTT; abundance: -; v_gene: TRBV7-9; d_gene: -; j_gene: TRBJ1-5
CDR3aa: CASSLNGGELFF; CDR3nt: TGTGCCAGCAGTCTAAATGGCGGGGAGCTGTTTTTT; abundance: -; v_gene: TRBV2; d_gene: -; j_gene: TRBJ2-2
CDR3aa: CASSTRRQGAPTEAFF; CDR3nt: TGTGCCAGTAGTACGAGGCGACAGGGAGCCCCCACTGAAGCTTTCTTT; abundance: -; v_gene: TRBV19; d_gene: TRBD1; j_gene: TRBJ1-1
CDR3aa: CASTMQADTQYF; CDR3nt: TGTGCCAGCACCATGCAGGCAGATACGCAGTATTTT; abundance: -; v_gene: TRBV2; d_gene: -; j_gene: TRBJ2-3
CDR3aa: CASSPRLAGVADTQYF; CDR3nt: TGTGCCAGCAGCCCCAGACTAGCGGGAGTCGCAGATACGCAGTATTTT; abundance: -; v_gene: TRBV9; d_gene: TRBD2; j_gene: TRBJ2-3
CDR3aa: CASSLSPTSYEQYF; CDR3nt: TGTGCCAGCAGTTTATCCCCTACCTCCTACGAGCAGTACTTC; abundance: -; v_gene: TRBV28; d_gene: -; j_gene: TRBJ2-7
CDR3aa: CASSTPGQGPADTQYF; CDR3nt: TGTGCCAGTAGTACTCCGGGACAGGGTCCCGCAGATACGCAGTATTTT; abundance: -; v_gene: TRBV19; d_gene: TRBD1; j_gene: TRBJ2-3
CDR3aa: CASSPLVEQYF; CDR3nt: TGTGCCAGCAGCCCACTGGTCGAGCAGTACTTC; abundance: -; v_gene: TRBV7-2; d_gene: -; j_gene: TRBJ2-7
CDR3aa: CASSLKDSGELFF; CDR3nt: TGTGCCAGCAGCTTAAAAGACAGCGGGGAGCTGTTTTTT; abundance: few; v_gene: TRBV7-9; d_gene: -; j_gene: TRBJ2-2
CDR3aa: CASSELGADSNQPQHF; CDR3nt: TGTGCCAGCAGTGAATTGGGGGCTGATAGCAATCAGCCCCAGCATTTT; abundance: -; v_gene: TRBV2; d_gene: -; j_gene: TRBJ1-5
CDR3aa: CASSLTSGGYNEQFF; CDR3nt: TGTGCCAGCAGTCTAACTAGCGGGGGCTACAATGAGCAGTTCTTC; abundance: -; v_gene: TRBV7-6; d_gene: TRBD2; j_gene: TRBJ2-1
CDR3aa: CASTLPDRNTEAFF; CDR3nt: TGTGCCAGCACCCTACCCGACAGGAACACTGAAGCTTTCTTT; abundance: -; v_gene: TRBV28; d_gene: -; j_gene: TRBJ1-1
CDR3aa: CASTPRPQGTTYEQYF; CDR3nt: TGTGCCAGCACCCCCAGACCACAGGGAACGACCTACGAGCAGTACTTC; abundance: -; v_gene: TRBV2; d_gene: -; j_gene: TRBJ2-7
CDR3aa: CASSPGQGGSNQPQHF; CDR3nt: TGTGCCAGCTCGCCCGGACAGGGGGGTAGCAATCAGCCCCAGCATTTT; abundance: few; v_gene: TRBV18; d_gene: TRBD1; j_gene: TRBJ1-5
CDR3aa: CASSQNPGQGTDTQYF; CDR3nt: TGCGCCAGCAGCCAAAATCCGGGACAGGGAACAGATACGCAGTATTTT; abundance: -; v_gene: TRBV4-1; d_gene: TRBD1; j_gene: TRBJ2-3
CDR3aa: CASSLPNQGARGYTF; CDR3nt: TGTGCCAGCAGCCTACCGAACCAGGGGGCGAGGGGCTACACCTTC; abundance: -; v_gene: TRBV11-2; d_gene: TRBD1; j_gene: TRBJ1-2
CDR3aa: CASSSSTGGYEQYF; CDR3nt: TGTGCCAGCAGTTCCTCGACAGGGGGCTACGAGCAGTACTTC; abundance: -; v_gene: TRBV6-5; d_gene: TRBD1; j_gene: TRBJ2-7
CDR3aa: CASSIAGSGGLSTDTQYF; CDR3nt: TGTGCCAGTAGTATAGCAGGGAGCGGGGGACTAAGCACAGATACGCAGTATTTT; abundance: -; v_gene: TRBV19; d_gene: TRBD2; j_gene: TRBJ2-3
CDR3aa: CASSELGSRNTEAFF; CDR3nt: TGTGCCAGCAGTGAACTGGGCAGCAGGAACACTGAAGCTTTCTTT; abundance: -; v_gene: TRBV2; d_gene: -; j_gene: TRBJ1-1
CDR3aa: CASSDAARLAGARGQYF; CDR3nt: TGTGCCAGCAGTGATGCGGCCCGACTAGCGGGAGCCCGGGGGCAGTACTTC; abundance: -; v_gene: TRBV6-1; d_gene: TRBD2; j_gene: TRBJ2-7
CDR3aa: CASSLRSARWSADNSPLHF; CDR3nt: TGTGCCAGCAGCTTAAGGTCGGCGCGGTGGTCGGCGGATAATTCACCCCTCCACTTT; abundance: -; v_gene: TRBV7-2; d_gene: -; j_gene: TRBJ1-6
CDR3aa: CASSTYAGNTEAFF; CDR3nt: TGTGCCAGTAGTACTTACGCGGGGAACACTGAAGCTTTCTTT; abundance: -; v_gene: TRBV19; d_gene: -; j_gene: TRBJ1-1
CDR3aa: CASSLKGGRETQYF; CDR3nt: TGTGCCAGCAGCCTAAAAGGGGGACGGGAGACCCAGTACTTC; abundance: -; v_gene: TRBV3-1/TRBV3-2; d_gene: -; j_gene: TRBJ2-5
CDR3aa: CASSLDMQAKLNTEAFF; CDR3nt: TGTGCCAGCAGCTTAGATATGCAGGCGAAGCTGAACACTGAAGCTTTCTTT; abundance: -; v_gene: TRBV11-2; d_gene: -; j_gene: TRBJ1-1
CDR3aa: CASSFRGSWGTEAFF; CDR3nt: TGCGCCAGCAGCTTTAGGGGCAGTTGGGGTACTGAAGCTTTCTTT; abundance: -; v_gene: TRBV5-1; d_gene: -; j_gene: TRBJ1-1
CDR3aa: CASSQDGRGREKLFF; CDR3nt: TGTGCCAGCAGCCAAGATGGGAGGGGGAGAGAAAAACTGTTTTTT; abundance: -; v_gene: TRBV3-1/TRBV3-2; d_gene: -; j_gene: TRBJ1-4
CDR3aa: CASSAVPGGETQYF; CDR3nt: TGTGCCAGCAGTGCGGTTCCAGGGGGGGAGACCCAGTACTTC; abundance: -; v_gene: TRBV27; d_gene: -; j_gene: TRBJ2-5
CDR3aa: CASSHKDNTNTGELFF; CDR3nt: TGTGCCAGCAGTCATAAAGACAACACGAACACCGGGGAGCTGTTTTTT; abundance: -; v_gene: TRBV7-8; d_gene: -; j_gene: TRBJ2-2
CDR3aa: CASSLLRDTEAFF; CDR3nt: TGTGCCAGCAGTCTCCTCAGGGACACTGAAGCTTTCTTT; abundance: -; v_gene: TRBV12-3/TRBV12-4; d_gene: -; j_gene: TRBJ1-1
CDR3aa: CASSNEGQGNTEAFF; CDR3nt: TGTGCCAGCAGTAACGAGGGACAGGGTAACACTGAAGCTTTCTTT; abundance: -; v_gene: TRBV28; d_gene: TRBD1; j_gene: TRBJ1-1
CDR3aa: CASSLYSGFDGYTF; CDR3nt: TGTGCCAGCAGCTTGTATTCAGGGTTCGATGGCTACACCTTC; abundance: few; v_gene: TRBV5-4; d_gene: -; j_gene: TRBJ1-2
CDR3aa: CAWSYGGGYNEQFF; CDR3nt: TGTGCCTGGAGTTATGGCGGGGGCTACAATGAGCAGTTCTTC; abundance: -; v_gene: TRBV30; d_gene: TRBD2; j_gene: TRBJ2-1
CDR3aa: CASIDSRERYEQYF; CDR3nt: TGTGCCAGCATTGACTCGCGCGAGCGATACGAGCAGTACTTC; abundance: -; v_gene: TRBV28; d_gene: -; j_gene: TRBJ2-7